This TCR beta chain comes out of a study of T-cell reconstitution after alpha-beta-depleted transplantation in children. Study results and limitations: T-cell numbers and diversity, one year after transplant, stemmed largely from T cells that were newly produced. By about two months after transplant, alpha-beta T cells reportedly arose from several hundred graft clones that had expanded. The study traced high day-60 TCRbeta diversity in some patients to surviving recipient T cells and thymic progenitors.

In this sample, this clonotype turned up many times. Its antigen remains unidentified. Preparation of the TCRbeta library involved a method that used unique molecular identifiers. From the PCR reads, TCRdb called clonotypes with MiXCR, one entry per CDR3 protein. This table holds hundreds of thousands of distinct CDR3 sequences, 8.2% found once. The V gene end was trimmed by 5 bases and the J gene end by 7 bases; junction bases not matched to a gene: 12. The CDR3 length is 16 residues. From germline, CDR1 is SGDLS and CDR2 YYNGEE. The receptor comes from a male patient between 10 and 17 years old who had a stem cell transplant for acute lymphoblastic leukemia, so the T cells may come from the graft donor. The sequencing here drew on PBMCs, mostly from graft donor cells, taken 180 days after TCRalphabeta/CD19-depleted stem cell transplant. The chain couples TRBV9 to TRBJ1-6, with 7 bases identical to TRBD1. CDR3: CASSLSPDRVNSPLHF. CDR3 nucleotide sequence: TGTGCCAGCAGTCTTTCCCCCGACAGGGTGAATTCACCCCTCCACTTT.